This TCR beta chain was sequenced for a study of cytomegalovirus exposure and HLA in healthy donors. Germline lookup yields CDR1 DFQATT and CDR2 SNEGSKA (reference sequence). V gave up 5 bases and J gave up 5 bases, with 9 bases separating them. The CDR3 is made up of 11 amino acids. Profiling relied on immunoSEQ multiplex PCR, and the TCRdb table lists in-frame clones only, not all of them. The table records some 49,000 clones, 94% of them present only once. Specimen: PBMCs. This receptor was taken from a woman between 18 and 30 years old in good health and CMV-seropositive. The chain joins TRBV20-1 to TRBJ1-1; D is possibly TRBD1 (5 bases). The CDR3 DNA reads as TGCAGTGCTGGGGAGGGGACTGAAGCTTTCTTT. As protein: CSAGEGTEAFF.